A selection of T cell receptor beta chains follows, all from one sample in a study of T cells in Graves' hyperthyroidism and ophthalmopathy. TCRdb ran MiXCR on the multiplex PCR reads and lists one entry per CDR3 protein. The sample includes around 560,000 distinct CDR3 sequences, 15% to 20% seen only once; the top ten take about 20%. Sequencing was done on a sample of blood. All receptors derive from a woman in her late teens or twenties with Graves' hyperthyroidism. CDR3s include the opening cysteine and the closing phenylalanine or tryptophan. The D gene is left open where the match is weak. Some rows mark clone size as missing; the rest say once, few, many or name a class of expanded clone.

d_gene,v_gene,abundance,j_gene,CDR3aa,CDR3nt
TRBD1,TRBV20-1,many,TRBJ1-1,CSASDRVATEAFF,TGCAGTGCTAGCGACAGGGTGGCTACTGAAGCTTTCTTT
.,TRBV7-9,.,TRBJ2-2,CASSLTVSTGELFF,TGTGCCAGCAGCTTAACAGTGAGCACCGGGGAGCTGTTTTTT
TRBD2,TRBV6-2/TRBV6-3,.,TRBJ2-1,CASSPGWGLAGKTYNEQFF,TGTGCCAGCAGTCCGGGTTGGGGACTAGCGGGGAAAACCTACAATGAGCAGTTCTTC
.,TRBV2,many,TRBJ2-3,CASSERAGSTDTQYF,TGTGCCAGCAGTGAACGAGCGGGCAGCACAGATACGCAGTATTTT
TRBD1,TRBV20-1,many,TRBJ2-1,CSAHGPRGLYDEQFF,TGCAGTGCCCATGGGCCCAGGGGGCTGTATGATGAGCAGTTCTTC
.,TRBV4-1,few,TRBJ1-4,CASSLEGGTNEKLFF,TGCGCCAGCAGCCTAGAAGGGGGAACTAATGAAAAACTGTTTTTT
TRBD2,TRBV7-8,.,TRBJ2-2,CASSLVGGGNTGELFF,TGTGCCAGCAGCTTAGTCGGGGGGGGAAACACCGGGGAGCTGTTTTTT
.,TRBV7-6,few,TRBJ2-7,CASSLAPGRVHEQYF,TGTGCCAGCAGCTTAGCGCCGGGTAGGGTCCACGAGCAGTACTTC
.,TRBV18,.,TRBJ1-4,CASSGARGNEKLFF,TGTGCCAGCTCAGGGGCCCGCGGCAATGAAAAACTGTTTTTT
.,TRBV18,.,TRBJ2-7,CASSPSLPRSHEQYF,TGTGCCAGCTCACCAAGCCTTCCCCGAAGTCACGAGCAGTACTTC
TRBD1,TRBV4-3,few,TRBJ2-6,CASSHSGQGYSGANVLTF,TGCGCCAGCAGCCATTCTGGACAGGGGTATTCTGGGGCCAACGTCCTGACTTTC
TRBD2,TRBV7-2,many,TRBJ2-3,CASSPTGGNTDTQYF,TGTGCCAGCAGCCCTACCGGGGGGAACACAGATACGCAGTATTTT
TRBD2,TRBV20-1,few,TRBJ2-3,CSARTGGINTQYF,TGCAGTGCTAGAACGGGGGGAATAAATACGCAGTATTTT
.,TRBV6-1,.,TRBJ1-3,CASSSQGNTIYF,TGTGCCAGCAGTTCTCAAGGAAACACCATATATTTT
.,TRBV19,.,TRBJ1-1,CASSIDTRWATEAFF,TGTGCCAGTAGTATCGACACCCGATGGGCCACTGAAGCTTTCTTT
.,TRBV12-3/TRBV12-4,few,TRBJ1-5,CASSTRLNQPQHF,TGTGCCAGCAGCACAAGACTAAATCAGCCCCAGCATTTT
TRBD1,TRBV3-1,many,TRBJ2-7,CASSQAQGAGEQYF,TGTGCCAGCAGCCAAGCTCAGGGGGCAGGAGAGCAGTACTTC
.,TRBV28,few,TRBJ2-5,CASHLSTGETQYF,TGTGCCAGCCACCTCTCGACTGGGGAGACCCAGTACTTC
TRBD2,TRBV5-1,.,TRBJ2-1,CASRRTSSYNEQFF,TGCGCCAGCAGGCGGACTAGCTCCTACAATGAGCAGTTCTTC
TRBD1,TRBV6-1,many,TRBJ2-5,CASTIDREETQYF,TGTGCCAGCACCATCGACAGGGAAGAGACCCAGTACTTC
.,TRBV5-1,few,TRBJ2-6,CASSLYAGLSGANVLTF,TGCGCCAGCAGCTTGTACGCCGGCCTCTCTGGGGCCAACGTCCTGACTTTC
TRBD2,TRBV28,many,TRBJ2-1,CASSRSGRSVNEQFF,TGTGCCAGCAGCCGTAGCGGGAGATCGGTCAATGAGCAGTTCTTC
.,TRBV7-8,many,TRBJ1-2,CASSLAVESRGYTF,TGTGCCAGCAGCTTAGCGGTGGAGAGCCGTGGCTACACCTTC
.,TRBV20-1,few,TRBJ1-2,CSAGGIVQVRNYGYTF,TGCAGTGCTGGGGGGATCGTACAGGTCCGAAACTATGGCTACACCTTC
TRBD2,TRBV5-6,few,TRBJ2-5,CASSFGPGARGETQYF,TGTGCCAGCAGCTTCGGCCCGGGAGCGCGGGGGGAGACCCAGTACTTC
.,TRBV4-1,few,TRBJ1-1,CASSPPGNGAFF,TGCGCCAGCAGCCCTCCGGGGAACGGGGCTTTCTTT
TRBD1,TRBV6-1,.,TRBJ2-6,CASSDYLGTGTLGGANVLTF,TGTGCCAGCAGTGATTATCTAGGGACAGGCACTCTGGGGGGGGCCAACGTCCTGACTTTC
TRBD1,TRBV5-6,.,TRBJ1-4,CASSPGQKSEKLFF,TGTGCCAGCAGCCCGGGACAGAAGAGTGAAAAACTGTTTTTT
.,TRBV30,.,TRBJ1-1,CAWDRTNTEAFF,TGTGCCTGGGACAGAACTAACACTGAAGCTTTCTTT
TRBD1,TRBV3-1,.,TRBJ2-1,CASSQESGQGFDEQFF,TGTGCCAGCAGCCAAGAAAGCGGACAGGGGTTCGATGAGCAGTTCTTC
TRBD2,TRBV7-3,many,TRBJ2-1,CASSSGGGRDEQFF,TGTGCCAGCAGCTCCGGGGGGGGTAGGGATGAGCAGTTCTTC
TRBD2,TRBV25-1,.,TRBJ2-5,CASSELAGGGTQYF,TGTGCCAGCAGCGAACTAGCGGGAGGCGGGACCCAGTACTTC
.,TRBV7-9,.,TRBJ1-3,CASSSRTRSGNTIYF,TGTGCCAGCAGCTCCCGGACCCGCTCTGGAAACACCATATATTTT
TRBD1,TRBV9,.,TRBJ2-6,CASSPGTAQSGANVLTF,TGTGCCAGCAGCCCCGGGACAGCCCAGTCTGGGGCCAACGTCCTGACTTTC
TRBD1,TRBV19,.,TRBJ2-2,CASRYRDSYTGELFF,TGTGCCAGTAGATACCGGGACAGCTACACCGGGGAGCTGTTTTTT
.,TRBV20-1,.,TRBJ1-5,CSARDPGLSQPQHF,TGCAGTGCTAGAGATCCTGGGCTTAGTCAGCCCCAGCATTTT
.,TRBV7-9,few,TRBJ2-3,CASSPDRSYGYF,TGTGCCAGCAGCCCCGATCGTTCATACGGGTATTTT
.,TRBV2,many,TRBJ2-1,CASTNRDKNYNEQFF,TGTGCCAGCACCAACCGGGACAAAAACTACAATGAGCAGTTCTTC
.,TRBV9,many,TRBJ1-1,CASSPLGVMNTEAFF,TGTGCCAGCAGCCCCCTCGGGGTGATGAACACTGAAGCTTTCTTT
.,TRBV10-3,.,TRBJ1-2,CAISEELLGNYGYTF,TGTGCCATCAGTGAGGAACTCTTGGGGAACTATGGCTACACCTTC
.,TRBV6-2/TRBV6-3,once,TRBJ2-3,CASSGRSPTDTQYF,TGTGCCAGCAGTGGCAGGAGCCCCACAGATACGCAGTATTTT
.,TRBV28,many,TRBJ2-7,CASSFGPRTYEQYF,TGTGCCAGCAGTTTTGGCCCCCGAACCTACGAGCAGTACTTC
.,TRBV11-1,.,TRBJ2-1,CASSSSGAGRTYNEQFF,TGTGCCAGCAGCTCATCGGGGGCGGGACGGACCTACAATGAGCAGTTCTTC
TRBD1,TRBV20-1,few,TRBJ2-1,CSATRGLNEQFF,TGCAGTGCAACCAGGGGGCTCAATGAGCAGTTCTTC
.,TRBV13,many,TRBJ1-1,CASSLEQTLNTEAFF,TGTGCCAGCAGCTTGGAACAGACCCTGAACACTGAAGCTTTCTTT
.,TRBV7-2,.,TRBJ2-2,CASSLASPPNTGELFF,TGTGCCAGCAGCTTAGCGTCCCCACCGAACACCGGGGAGCTGTTTTTT
.,TRBV5-1,few,TRBJ1-6,CASSPYYNSPLHF,TGCGCCAGCAGCCCGTACTATAATTCACCCCTCCACTTT
.,TRBV7-2,many,TRBJ2-7,CASSYIGQDYEQYF,TGTGCCAGCAGCTACATTGGCCAGGACTACGAGCAGTACTTC
.,TRBV19,.,TRBJ1-2,CASTRTLYGYTF,TGTGCCAGTACCCGGACTCTCTATGGCTACACCTTC